This TCR beta chain stems from a study of cytomegalovirus exposure and HLA in healthy donors. General study findings and limits: Later on, analysis showed that most CMV-associated TCR beta chains appeared to be HLA-restricted.

Note on this clone: The antigen remains undetermined.

Primers for the PCR totalled 60 Vbeta and 13 Jbeta. Profiled with immunoSEQ multiplex PCR; TCRdb holds only in-frame clones, not every one. The profile shows about 160,000 clones, 70% to 85% of them singletons. The CDR3 extends over 13 amino acids. The V end lost 4 bases, the J end lost 7 bases, and 14 bases lay between the germline ends. Germline loops: CDR1 SQVTM, CDR2 ANQGSEA. The chain employs TRBV29-1 and TRBJ2-1; possible D gene TRBD1, 5 bases. The receptor was isolated from a man aged 45-60 years in good health and CMV-seropositive. Sequencing input: PBMCs. The CDR3 here is CSVAGQGQNEQFF. For the CDR3, the DNA is TGCAGCGTTGCGGGCCAGGGCCAGAATGAGCAGTTCTTC.